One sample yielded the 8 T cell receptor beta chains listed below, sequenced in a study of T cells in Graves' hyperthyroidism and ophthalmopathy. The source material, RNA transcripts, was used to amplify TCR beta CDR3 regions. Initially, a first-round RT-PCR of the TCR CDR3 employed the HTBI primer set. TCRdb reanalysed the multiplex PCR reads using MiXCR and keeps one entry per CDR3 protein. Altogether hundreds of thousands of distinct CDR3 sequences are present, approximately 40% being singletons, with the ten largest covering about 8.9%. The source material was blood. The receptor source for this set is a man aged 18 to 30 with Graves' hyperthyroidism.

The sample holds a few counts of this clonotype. CDR3 sequence: CASSLAGTGGGNTIYF. In DNA form, the CDR3 reads TGTGCCAGCAGCTTAGCGGGGACAGGAGGTGGAAACACCATATATTTT. The chain uses TRBV7-9 and TRBJ1-3; 8 bases are a match to TRBD1. The CDR3 is made up of 16 amino acids. With 0 bases clipped from V and 3 bases from J, the junction kept 4 bases outside the gene matches. CDR1 is SEHNR, CDR2 FQNEAQ, per germline (reference sequence).

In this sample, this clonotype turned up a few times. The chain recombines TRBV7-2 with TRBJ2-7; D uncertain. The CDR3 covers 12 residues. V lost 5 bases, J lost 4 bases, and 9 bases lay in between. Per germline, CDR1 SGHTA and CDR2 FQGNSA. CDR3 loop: CASSPSLYEQYF. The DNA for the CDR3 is TGTGCCAGCAGCCCGTCTTTGTACGAGCAGTACTTC.

CDR3 bases: TGTGCCAGTAGTGGCAGCCTAACCTACGAGCAGTACTTC. Its translation is CASSGSLTYEQYF. J is TRBJ2-7 and V is TRBV19; D not resolved. Germline CDR1 reads LNHDA; CDR2 reads SQIVND (reference sequence). This CDR3 spans 13 amino acids. V lost 5 bases and J 2 bases, leaving 10 bases between the germline ends.

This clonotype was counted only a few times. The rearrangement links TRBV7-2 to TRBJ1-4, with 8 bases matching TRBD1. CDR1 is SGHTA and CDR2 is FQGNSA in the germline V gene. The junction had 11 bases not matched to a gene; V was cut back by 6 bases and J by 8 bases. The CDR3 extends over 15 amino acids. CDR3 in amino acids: CASSLSWTGSEKLFF. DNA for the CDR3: TGTGCCAGCAGTCTTTCCTGGACAGGGAGCGAAAAACTGTTTTTT.

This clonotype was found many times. CDR3 amino acids: CASSYGTKVAEAFF. CDR3 nucleotide sequence: TGCGCCAGCAGCTACGGGACAAAGGTGGCTGAAGCTTTCTTT. The J gene is TRBJ1-1, the V gene TRBV5-1, with D tentatively TRBD1 (6 bases). Germline-derived CDR1 and CDR2 are SGHRS and YFSETQ. Trimming shortened V by 3 bases and J by 6 bases, and 15 bases separated the two germline ends. The CDR3 sequence is 14 residues long. Filled out from reference TRBV5-1 and TRBJ1-1, the complete variable domain reads KAGVTQTPRYLIKTRGQQVTLSCSPISGHRSVSWYQQTPGQGLQFLFEYFSETQRNKGNFPGRFSGRQFSNSRSEMNVSTLELGDSALYLCASSYGTKVAEAFFGQGTRLTVV.

In DNA, the CDR3 is TGTGCCAGCAGCGTAGAGGGAGGGGACCCGAGGCAGCCCCAGCATTTT. This codes for CASSVEGGDPRQPQHF. The gene calls are TRBV9 and TRBJ1-5; TRBD1 is a possible D gene (5 bases). The CDR3 covers 16 residues. V was clipped by 0 bases and J by 7 bases, with 17 bases between them. CDR1 is SGDLS, CDR2 YYNGEE, per germline.

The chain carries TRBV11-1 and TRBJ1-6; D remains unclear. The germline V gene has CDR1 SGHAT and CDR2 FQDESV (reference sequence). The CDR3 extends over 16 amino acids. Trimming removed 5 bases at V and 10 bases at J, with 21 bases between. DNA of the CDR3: TGTGCCAGCAGCCTCCTGGGCACCGACCTAGGGTCACCCCTCCACTTT. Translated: CASSLLGTDLGSPLHF.

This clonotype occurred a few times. CDR3 coding DNA: TGTGCCAGCGGACCGATTGGTTCACCCCTCCACTTT. This translates into CASGPIGSPLHF. This chain uses TRBV12-3 or TRBV12-4 with TRBJ1-6; D is undetermined. Trimming removed 8 bases at V and 9 bases at J, with 11 bases between. This CDR3 comprises 12 residues.